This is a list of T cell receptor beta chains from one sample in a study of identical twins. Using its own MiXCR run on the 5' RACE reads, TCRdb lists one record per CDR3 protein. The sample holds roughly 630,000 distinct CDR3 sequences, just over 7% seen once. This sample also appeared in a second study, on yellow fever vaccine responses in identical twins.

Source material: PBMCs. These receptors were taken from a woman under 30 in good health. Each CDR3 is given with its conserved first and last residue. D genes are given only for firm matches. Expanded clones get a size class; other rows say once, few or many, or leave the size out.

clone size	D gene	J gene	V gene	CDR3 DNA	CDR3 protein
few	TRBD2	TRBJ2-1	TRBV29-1	TGCAGCGTTGGTGGTAGCGGGGGGAACTCCTACAATGAGCAGTTCTTC	CSVGGSGGNSYNEQFF
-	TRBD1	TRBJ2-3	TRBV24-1	TGTGCCACCAGTGATTTGCTGGGACAGGGTAAGACAGATACGCAGTATTTT	CATSDLLGQGKTDTQYF
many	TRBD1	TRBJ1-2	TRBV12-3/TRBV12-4	TGTGCCAGCAGTTTTTTGACAGGGGGATATGGCTACACCTTC	CASSFLTGGYGYTF
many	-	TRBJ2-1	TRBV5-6	TGTGCCAGCAGCTCCTTGGTTGAGCAGTTCTTC	CASSSLVEQFF
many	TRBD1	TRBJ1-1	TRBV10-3	TGTGCCATCAGTGTGACCGGGACAGGCAACACTGAAGCTTTCTTT	CAISVTGTGNTEAFF
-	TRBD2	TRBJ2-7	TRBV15	TGTGCCACCAGCAGTGGTACGGGAGGTGCCTACGAGCAGTACTTC	CATSSGTGGAYEQYF
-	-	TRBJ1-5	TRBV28	TGTGCCAGCAGTTCGGCCTTTAGCAATCAGCCCCAGCATTTT	CASSSAFSNQPQHF
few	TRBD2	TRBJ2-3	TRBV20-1	TGCAGTGCCATACCGCCGGGACTAGGAACAGATACGCAGTATTTT	CSAIPPGLGTDTQYF
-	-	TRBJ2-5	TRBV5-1	TGCGCCAGCAGCTTGGCCATGGGGGTCCAAGAGACCCAGTACTTC	CASSLAMGVQETQYF
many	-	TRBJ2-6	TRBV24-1	TGTGCCACCAGTGACGGCAGGAGAAGCTCTGGGGCCAACGTCCTGACTTTC	CATSDGRRSSGANVLTF
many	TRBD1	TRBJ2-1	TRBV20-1	TGCAGTGCTGAGGGACAGGGTAACTCCTACAATGAGCAGTTCTTC	CSAEGQGNSYNEQFF
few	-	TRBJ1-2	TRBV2	TGTGCCAGCAGGGAGGCGGGAAAAGGCACGGGGGGCTACACCTTC	CASREAGKGTGGYTF
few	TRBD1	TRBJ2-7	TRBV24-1	TGTGCCACCAGTGACCCTCGACAGGGAGAGCAGTACTTC	CATSDPRQGEQYF
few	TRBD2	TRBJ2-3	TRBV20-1	TGCAGTGCTGCCGGACTAGCGGGGGCGTCCGATACGCAGTATTTT	CSAAGLAGASDTQYF
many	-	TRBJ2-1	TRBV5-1	TGCGCCAGCAGCAGCCGGGACACTTACAATGAGCAGTTCTTC	CASSSRDTYNEQFF
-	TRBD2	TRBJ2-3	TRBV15	TGTGCCACCAGCGGGACTAGCGGCACAGATACGCAGTATTTT	CATSGTSGTDTQYF
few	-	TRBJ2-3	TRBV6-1	TGTGCCAGCAGTGAAGCTACAGGCGGTGGTACGCAGTATTTT	CASSEATGGGTQYF
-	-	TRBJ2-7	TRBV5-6	TGTGCCAGCAGACAGTGGCTAACCTACGAGCAGTACTTC	CASRQWLTYEQYF
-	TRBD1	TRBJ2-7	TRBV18	TGTGCCAGCTCGCCATCTTCCGCGGGACAGGCTGCCATCGCGTACTTC	CASSPSSAGQAAIAYF
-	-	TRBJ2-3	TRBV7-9	TGTGCCAGCAGCGCGGGACAGACACTCACAGATACGCAGTATTTT	CASSAGQTLTDTQYF
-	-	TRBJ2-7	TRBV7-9	TGTGCCAGCAGCAGGGTATTGGGGTTTTACGAGCAGTACTTC	CASSRVLGFYEQYF
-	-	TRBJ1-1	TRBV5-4	TGTGCCAGCAGCCATTCTAACGAAAGGGACACTGAAGCTTTCTTT	CASSHSNERDTEAFF
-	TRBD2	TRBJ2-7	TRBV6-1	TGTGCCAGCAGGACTAGCGGGAGATACTATCAGGGCTACGAGCAGTACTTC	CASRTSGRYYQGYEQYF
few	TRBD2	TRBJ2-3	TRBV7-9	TGTGCCAGCAGCCATAGCGGGAGGGACACAGATACGCAGTATTTT	CASSHSGRDTDTQYF